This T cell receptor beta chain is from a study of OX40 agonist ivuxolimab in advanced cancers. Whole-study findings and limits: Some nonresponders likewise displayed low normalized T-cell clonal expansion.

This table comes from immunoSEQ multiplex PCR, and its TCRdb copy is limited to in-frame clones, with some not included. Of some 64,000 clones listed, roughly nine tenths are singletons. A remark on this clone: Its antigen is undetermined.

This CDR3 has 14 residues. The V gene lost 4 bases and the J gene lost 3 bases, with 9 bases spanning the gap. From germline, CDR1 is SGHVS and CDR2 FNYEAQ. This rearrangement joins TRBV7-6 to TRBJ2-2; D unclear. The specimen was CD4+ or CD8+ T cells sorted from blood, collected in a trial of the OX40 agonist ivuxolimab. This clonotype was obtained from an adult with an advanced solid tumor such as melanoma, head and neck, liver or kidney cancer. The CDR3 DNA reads TGTGCCAGCAGCTATGACCCATACACCGGGGAGCTGTTTTTT. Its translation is CASSYDPYTGELFF.